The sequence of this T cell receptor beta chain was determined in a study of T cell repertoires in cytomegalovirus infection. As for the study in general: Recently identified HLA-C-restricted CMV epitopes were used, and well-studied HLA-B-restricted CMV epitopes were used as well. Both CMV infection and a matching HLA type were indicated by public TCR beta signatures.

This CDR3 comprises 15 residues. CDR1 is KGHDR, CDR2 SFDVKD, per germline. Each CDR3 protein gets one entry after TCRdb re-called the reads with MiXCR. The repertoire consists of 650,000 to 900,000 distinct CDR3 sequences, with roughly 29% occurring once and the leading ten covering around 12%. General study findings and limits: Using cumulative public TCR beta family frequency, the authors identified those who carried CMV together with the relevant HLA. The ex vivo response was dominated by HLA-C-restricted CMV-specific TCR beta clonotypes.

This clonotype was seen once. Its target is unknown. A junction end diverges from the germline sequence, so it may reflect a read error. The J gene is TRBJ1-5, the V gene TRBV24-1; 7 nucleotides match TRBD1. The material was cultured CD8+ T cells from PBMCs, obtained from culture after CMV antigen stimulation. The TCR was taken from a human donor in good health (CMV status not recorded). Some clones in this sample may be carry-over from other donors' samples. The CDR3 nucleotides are TGTGCCACCAGTGACTCCCTCAGGGGGAATCAGTCCCAGCATTTT. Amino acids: CATSDSLRGNQSQHF.